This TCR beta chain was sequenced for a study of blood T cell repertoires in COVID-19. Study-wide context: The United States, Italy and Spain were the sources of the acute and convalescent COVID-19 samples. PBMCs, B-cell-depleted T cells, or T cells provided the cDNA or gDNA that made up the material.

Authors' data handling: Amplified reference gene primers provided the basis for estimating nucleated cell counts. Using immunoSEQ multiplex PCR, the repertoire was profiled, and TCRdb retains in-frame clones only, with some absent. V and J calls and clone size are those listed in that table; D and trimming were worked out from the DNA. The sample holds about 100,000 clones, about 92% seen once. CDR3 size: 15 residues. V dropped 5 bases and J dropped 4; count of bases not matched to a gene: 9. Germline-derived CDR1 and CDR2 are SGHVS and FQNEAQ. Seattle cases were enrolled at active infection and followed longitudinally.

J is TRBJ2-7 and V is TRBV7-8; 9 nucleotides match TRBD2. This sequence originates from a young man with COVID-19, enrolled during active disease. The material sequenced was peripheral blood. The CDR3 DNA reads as TGTGCCAGCAGCCCGGGGACTAGCCTCTTGTACGAGCAGTACTTC. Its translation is CASSPGTSLLYEQYF. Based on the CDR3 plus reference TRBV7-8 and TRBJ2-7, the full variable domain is GAGVSQSPRYKVAKRGQDVALRCDPISGHVSLFWYQQALGQGPEFLTYFQNEAQLDKSGLPSDRFFAERPEGSVSTLKIQRTQQEDSAVYLCASSPGTSLLYEQYFGPGTRLTVT.